This TCR beta chain came from a study of cytomegalovirus exposure and HLA in healthy donors. Broader study findings: The sole available immune exposure information was CMV serostatus. It was about 150 TCR beta chains that were listed as cytomegalovirus-associated.

The CDR3 covers 14 residues. The ends were cut back, 4 bases at V and 0 bases at J, with 9 bases in the middle. Germline V CDR1 and CDR2: SGHRS, YFSETQ. With regard to this clone: Its antigen is currently unknown.

PCR involved 60 Vbeta and 13 Jbeta primers. Data came from immunoSEQ multiplex PCR; TCRdb stores just in-frame clones and leaves some out. Among approximately 79,000 clones listed, 79% were seen once. The source is a woman aged 40 to 49 in good health and CMV-seropositive. This rearrangement joins TRBV5-1 to TRBJ2-3; tentative D call: TRBD2 (5 bases). The sequenced sample was PBMCs. The CDR3 sequence: CASSKRDSTDTQYF. In DNA form, the CDR3 reads TGCGCCAGCAGCAAGAGGGATAGCACAGATACGCAGTATTTT. The full variable domain, completed using reference TRBV5-1 and TRBJ2-3, is KAGVTQTPRYLIKTRGQQVTLSCSPISGHRSVSWYQQTPGQGLQFLFEYFSETQRNKGNFPGRFSGRQFSNSRSEMNVSTLELGDSALYLCASSKRDSTDTQYFGPGTRLTVL.